Following are 29 T cell receptor beta chains from one sample sequenced in a study of cytomegalovirus exposure and HLA in healthy donors. Researchers ran the PCR with 60 Vbeta and 13 Jbeta primers. Only in-frame clones appear in the TCRdb table, and some are missing; sequencing was by immunoSEQ multiplex PCR. The data hold approximately 100,000 clones, with about 75% observed a single time. Sequencing was carried out using PBMCs. These receptor sequences come from a woman aged 18-29 years in good health and CMV-seropositive.

The sample holds a few counts of this clone. The CDR3 DNA sequence: TGTGCCAGCAGTTTTGTCGGGGATCAGCCCCAGCATTTT. It translates to CASSFVGDQPQHF. The V gene is TRBV27, the J gene TRBJ1-5; D is uncertain. The CDR3 runs to 13 residues. From germline, CDR1 is MNHEY and CDR2 SMNVEV (reference sequence). V was clipped by 3 bases and J by 5 bases, with 8 bases between them.

This chain connects TRBV19 to TRBJ1-1, with D unresolved. The CDR3 extends over 11 amino acids. CDR1 and CDR2 (germline): LNHDA, SQIVND (reference sequence). V lost 6 bases and J lost 5, with 7 bases in between. In DNA form, the CDR3 reads TGTGCCAGTAGCGAGAGGACTGAAGCTTTCTTT. It is translated as CASSERTEAFF.

CDR3 protein: CASSYTTAYNEQFF. The DNA of the CDR3 is TGTGCCAGCAGTTACACGACAGCCTACAATGAGCAGTTCTTC. The chain combines TRBV27 with TRBJ2-1, with a tentative D call TRBD1 (5 bases). Germline CDR1 reads MNHEY; CDR2 reads SMNVEV (reference sequence). V was shortened by 4 bases and J by 2 bases, with 9 bases between the two germline ends. This CDR3 has 14 residues.

The V gene is TRBV5-8, the J gene TRBJ2-3; 8 nucleotides align to TRBD1. The CDR3 spans 15 residues. Germline trimming cut 0 bases from V and 4 bases from J; bases unmatched to any gene: 4. Per germline, CDR1 SGHTS and CDR2 YDEGEE. The CDR3 DNA follows: TGTGCCAGCAGCTTGGGTGGACAGGGCGCAGATACGCAGTATTTT. This translates into CASSLGGQGADTQYF.

The J gene is TRBJ1-1, the V gene TRBV5-4, with no clear D. The V gene lost 6 bases and the J gene lost 1 base, with 10 bases spanning the gap. The CDR3 sequence is 13 residues long. CDR1 SGHNT and CDR2 YYREEE come from the germline V gene (reference sequence). CDR3 sequence: CASTGYGNTEAFF. The CDR3, as DNA: TGTGCCAGCACCGGTTATGGGAACACTGAAGCTTTCTTT. Full variable domain (outside the CDR3, taken from reference TRBV5-4 and TRBJ1-1): ETGVTQSPTHLIKTRGQQVTLRCSSQSGHNTVSWYQQALGQGPQFIFQYYREEENGRGNFPPRFSGLQFPNYSSELNVNALELDDSALYLCASTGYGNTEAFFGQGTRLTVV.

The chain joins TRBV5-6 to TRBJ2-5; weak D call: TRBD1 (6 bases). This CDR3 comprises 15 residues. CDR1 and CDR2 (germline): SGHDT, YYEEEE. V lost 4 bases and J lost 3, with 16 bases in between. The CDR3: CASSEYAGGEETQYF. Written as DNA, the CDR3 is TGTGCCAGCAGCGAATACGCTGGGGGCGAAGAGACCCAGTACTTC.

This sequence joins TRBV29-1 and TRBJ2-7; TRBD1 agrees at 9 bases. The length of the CDR3 is 14 residues. Trimming cost V 4 bases and J 3 bases; bases outside gene matches: 7. CDR1 and CDR2 (germline): SQVTM, ANQGSEA. CDR3 loop: CSVVPGQGIYEQYF. The CDR3 bases are TGCAGCGTTGTTCCGGGACAGGGTATCTACGAGCAGTACTTC.

This clone has a single count. The chain links TRBV19 to TRBJ2-7; D remains ambiguous. V gave up 1 base and J gave up 5 bases, with 6 bases separating them. Germline lookup yields CDR1 LNHDA and CDR2 SQIVND (reference sequence). The CDR3 covers 12 residues. DNA of the CDR3: TGTGCCAGTAGTATAGGTCAGAACGAGCAGTACTTC. As protein: CASSIGQNEQYF.

This clone was recorded once. The chain is built from TRBV30 and TRBJ2-7; D remains unclear. Germline V CDR1 and CDR2: GTSNPN, SVGIG (reference sequence). CDR3 length equals 11 residues. The V gene lost 3 bases and the J gene lost 3 bases, with 6 bases spanning the gap. The CDR3 nucleotides read TGTGCCTGGAGCGCGATCTACGAGCAGTACTTC. This translates into CAWSAIYEQYF.

The rearrangement links TRBV7-2 to TRBJ1-2; tentatively, D is TRBD1 (6 bases). In germline, CDR1 is SGHTA, CDR2 FQGNSA. Trimming stripped 2 bases from V and 2 bases from J, with 12 bases between. CDR3 size: 15 residues. The CDR3 is CASSLYGGGNYGYTF. The CDR3 bases are TGTGCCAGCAGCTTATATGGGGGGGGCAACTATGGCTACACCTTC.

CDR3 protein: CASGSYPGTGFLIVREKLFF. In DNA, the CDR3 is TGTGCTAGTGGTTCTTACCCCGGGACAGGATTCCTTATAGTTAGAGAAAAACTGTTTTTT. The chain carries TRBV12-5 and TRBJ1-4; 8 bases are a match to TRBD1. This CDR3 contains 20 residues. V lost 4 bases to trimming and J lost 8 bases; unmatched junction nucleotides: 24. The germline CDR1 and CDR2 sequences are LGHNT and FRNRAP.

The chain employs TRBV7-6 and TRBJ2-5, with a possible D match to TRBD2 (5 bases). From germline, CDR1 is SGHVS and CDR2 FNYEAQ. V was trimmed by 1 base and J by 5 bases, leaving 14 bases between them. The CDR3 is made up of 15 amino acids. The CDR3 bases are TGTGCCAGCAGCTTAGGGCCCCGGGAAAGGGAGACCCAGTACTTC. This gives the protein CASSLGPRERETQYF. The full variable domain, completed using reference TRBV7-6 and TRBJ2-5, is GAGVSQSPRYKVTKRGQDVALRCDPISGHVSLYWYRQALGQGPEFLTYFNYEAQQDKSGLPNDRFSAERPEGSISTLTIQRTEQRDSAMYRCASSLGPRERETQYFGPGTRLLVL.

J is TRBJ1-3 and V is TRBV2; 8 nucleotides match TRBD1. Germline V gene data show CDR1 as SNHLY and CDR2 as FYNNEI. The CDR3 is made up of 14 amino acids. V trimming: 7 bases; J trimming: 1 base; junction bases outside the gene matches: 3. The CDR3 loop reads CASIGTGSGNTIYF. In nucleotides, the CDR3 is TGTGCCAGCATCGGGACAGGTTCTGGAAACACCATATATTTT. Drawing the rest from reference TRBV2 and TRBJ1-3, the complete variable domain is EPEVTQTPSHQVTQMGQEVILRCVPISNHLYFYWYRQILGQKVEFLVSFYNNEISEKSEIFDDQFSVERPDGSNFTLKIRSTKLEDSAMYFCASIGTGSGNTIYFGEGSWLTVV.

J is TRBJ1-2 and V is TRBV30; TRBD1 agrees at 9 bases. The CDR3 is 13 amino acids. J was trimmed by 8 bases and V by 4 bases; bases with no gene match: 8. Germline V CDR1 and CDR2: GTSNPN, SVGIG (reference sequence). CDR3 amino acids: CAWKSQGARGYTF. CDR3 DNA: TGTGCCTGGAAATCACAGGGGGCGCGAGGCTACACCTTC.

The chain joins TRBV15 to TRBJ2-1; 10 bases map to TRBD2. Germline CDR1 LNHNV, CDR2 YYDKDF (reference sequence). With V trimmed by 3 bases and J by 0 bases, 17 bases remained unmatched. The CDR3 is made up of 21 amino acids. CDR3 DNA sequence: TGTGCCACCAGCAGGAGGCTCGCTGGGACTAGCGAGGACGGCTCCTACAATGAGCAGTTCTTC. Amino acids: CATSRRLAGTSEDGSYNEQFF.

The chain links TRBV19 to TRBJ2-7, with no clear D. Germline V CDR1 and CDR2: LNHDA, SQIVND (reference sequence). V lost 4 bases, J lost 0 bases, and 10 bases lay in between. The CDR3 covers 14 residues. DNA for the CDR3: TGTGCCAGTAGTAAGTACAGTAGCTCCTACGAGCAGTACTTC. This sequence encodes CASSKYSSSYEQYF.

The J gene is TRBJ2-3, the V gene TRBV19, with 7 positions matching TRBD1. Germline V gene sequence: CDR1 LNHDA, CDR2 SQIVND (reference sequence). Trimming cost V 1 base and J 0 bases; bases outside gene matches: 10. This CDR3 comprises 18 residues. The CDR3 loop reads CASSIVRRDSSSTDTQYF. The CDR3 nucleotides are TGTGCCAGTAGTATAGTTCGTCGGGACAGTTCTAGCACAGATACGCAGTATTTT.

V is TRBV6-1 and J is TRBJ2-5; TRBD1 might be the D (5 bases). Trimming cost V 4 bases and J 2 bases, with 14 bases left between them. The CDR3 contains 15 residues. Germline V CDR1 and CDR2: MNHNS, SASEGT. CDR3: CASSGWRQPQETQYF. As DNA, the CDR3 is TGTGCCAGCAGTGGTTGGAGACAGCCACAAGAGACCCAGTACTTC.

This clone was found once. The chain joins TRBV6-5 to TRBJ2-1; 7 positions match TRBD1. The CDR3 is 12 amino acids. CDR1 and CDR2 (germline): MNHEY, SVGAGI. V was pared by 0 bases and J by 10 bases, with 0 bases of the junction left unmatched. CDR3 DNA sequence: TGTGCCAGCAGTTACTCCAGGGGGGAGCAGTTCTTC. Its protein is CASSYSRGEQFF.

The sample holds a few counts of this clone. The chain carries TRBV29-1 and TRBJ1-2, with 8 bases identical to TRBD1. V was pared by 7 bases and J by 6 bases, with 7 bases of the junction left unmatched. The germline CDR1 and CDR2 sequences are SQVTM and ANQGSEA. This CDR3 has 12 amino acids. CDR3 sequence (DNA): TGCAGCGCTGAGGACAGGGTGAATGGCTACACCTTC. It encodes CSAEDRVNGYTF.

This chain uses TRBV23-1 with TRBJ1-5; 9 bases agree with TRBD1. TRBV23-1 has ORF status, its function being uncertain. The CDR3 is made up of 12 amino acids. Trimming cost V 10 bases and J 5 bases; bases outside gene matches: 3. CDR3 protein: CATRQGDQPQHF. DNA of the CDR3: TGCGCCACTCGACAGGGGGATCAGCCCCAGCATTTT.

J is TRBJ2-1 and V is TRBV15, with D perhaps TRBD1 or TRBD2 (9 bases each). The V gene lost 2 bases and the J gene lost 0 bases, with 23 bases spanning the gap. The CDR3 totals 20 residues. Germline V gene sequence: CDR1 LNHNV, CDR2 YYDKDF (reference sequence). CDR3 in DNA: TGTGCCACCAGCAGACCGGGACAGGGTCTAGCGGGAAGCTCCTACAATGAGCAGTTCTTC. This encodes CATSRPGQGLAGSSYNEQFF.

The chain employs TRBV7-2 and TRBJ2-2; weak D call: TRBD1 (6 bases). The CDR3 has 15 amino acids. Looked up from germline, CDR1 is SGHTA and CDR2 is FQGNSA. V lost 5 bases and J lost 0, with 10 bases in between. This CDR3 is CASSVGQSNTGELFF. The CDR3 DNA is TGTGCCAGCAGCGTGGGACAATCGAACACCGGGGAGCTGTTTTTT. Full variable domain (outside the CDR3, taken from reference TRBV7-2 and TRBJ2-2): GAGVSQSPSNKVTEKGKDVELRCDPISGHTALYWYRQSLGQGLEFLIYFQGNSAPDKSGLPSDRFSAERTGGSVSTLTIQRTQQEDSAVYLCASSVGQSNTGELFFGEGSRLTVL.

The V call is TRBV7-3, the J call TRBJ1-1; 7 bases align to TRBD1. The CDR3 spans 13 residues. Per the germline V gene, CDR1 is SGHTA and CDR2 is FQGTGA. V lost 5 bases, J lost 3 bases, and 3 bases stayed unmatched. The DNA of the CDR3 is TGTGCCAGCAGCCTCCAGGGGGACACTGAAGCTTTCTTT. This codes for CASSLQGDTEAFF.

The V gene is TRBV28, the J gene TRBJ1-1; 8 nucleotides align to TRBD1. V gave up 7 bases and J gave up 0 bases; unmatched junction bases: 4. The germline CDR1 and CDR2 sequences are MDHEN and SYDVKM. CDR3 length: 14 amino acids. The DNA for the CDR3 is TGTGCCAGCACCAAGGACAGGGTGAACACTGAAGCTTTCTTT. This codes for CASTKDRVNTEAFF.

The rearrangement joins TRBV4-1 to TRBJ2-4; the D is unclear. With 3 bases removed from V and 0 bases from J, the gap between germline ends came to 15 bases. Germline V gene sequence: CDR1 MGHRA, CDR2 YSYEKL. The CDR3 length is 17 residues. The CDR3 DNA is TGCGCCAGCAGCCACCAACAGACCGTGCAAGCCAAAAACATTCAGTACTTC. It translates to CASSHQQTVQAKNIQYF.

This rearrangement joins TRBV7-7 to TRBJ2-7, with 7 bases fitting TRBD1. Trimming cost V 5 bases and J 2 bases; bases outside gene matches: 3. Germline V lookup: CDR1 SSHAT, CDR2 FNYEAQ (reference sequence). The CDR3 is made up of 13 amino acids. The CDR3 bases are TGTGCCAGCAGCGCCGGGACAGCCTACGAGCAGTACTTC. Its protein product is CASSAGTAYEQYF.

The rearrangement links TRBV19 to TRBJ1-5; D gene uncertain. V lost 3 bases and J 6 bases, leaving 6 bases between the germline ends. There are 12 residues in the CDR3. Germline V lookup: CDR1 LNHDA, CDR2 SQIVND (reference sequence). The CDR3 sequence is CASSIGSQPQHF. CDR3 in DNA: TGTGCCAGTAGTATCGGGAGTCAGCCCCAGCATTTT.

The chain combines TRBV30 with TRBJ2-1; D is uncertain. Germline V lookup: CDR1 GTSNPN, CDR2 SVGIG (reference sequence). With 3 bases removed from V and 9 bases from J, the gap between germline ends came to 12 bases. The CDR3 is 12 amino acids. The CDR3 sequence: CAWSPIHSEQFF. The CDR3 region has the DNA TGTGCCTGGAGCCCGATCCACTCTGAGCAGTTCTTC.